This T cell receptor beta chain was obtained from a study of Graves' ophthalmopathy and Graves' hyperthyroidism. Study overall: The authors collected peripheral blood at initial diagnosis, before any treatment. Findings of the study overall: Ophthalmopathy could be told apart from stable hyperthyroidism by a 13-signature model (approximately 91% sensitivity, around 80% specificity). Blood shared most expanded thyroid clonotypes above 0.001 frequency.

V was trimmed by 3 bases and J by 2 bases, leaving 10 bases between them. Germline V gene sequence: CDR1 KGHDR, CDR2 SFDVKD. This CDR3 spans 15 amino acids. Among the exclusions were patients with other autoimmune diseases, uncontrolled infections, pregnancy or lactation. Ten or more counts support this clonotype. Its antigen is still unknown. RNA served as the template for amplifying TCR beta CDR3 regions. The authors performed first-round RT-PCR with HTBI primers and then a second-round multiplex PCR. Each CDR3 protein gets one entry after TCRdb re-called the multiplex PCR reads with MiXCR. The table lists approximately 480,000 distinct CDR3 sequences, 13% to 15% of them singletons.

The receptor comes from a woman aged 25 to 39 with Graves' ophthalmopathy. Sequenced sample: blood. V gene TRBV24-1 combines with J gene TRBJ1-3; D remains unclear. CDR3 DNA sequence: TGTGCCACCAGTGATGCGGGTGCCCCTGGAAACACCATATATTTT. Translated, it gives CATSDAGAPGNTIYF.